Following are 29 T cell receptor beta chains from one sample sequenced in a study of blood T cell repertoires in COVID-19 (dated by TCRdb to the early 2020s). Library method: the immunoSEQ multiplex PCR assay. TCRdb obtained this table from immuneACCESS and retained in-frame rearrangements with V and J assigned. These tables miss some clones; where compared with another copy, unresolved V genes account for less than half of the shortfall, and the remainder is unexplained. Counted in this sample were about 15,000 clones; 88% of them appeared once. Roughly 9% of the sample belongs to the ten largest clones. Material for sequencing was peripheral blood. These receptor sequences come from a human donor in a cohort sampled during active COVID-19.

V is TRBV7-9 and J is TRBJ2-7; TRBD1 matches 9 bases. V lost 1 base, J lost 1 base, and 5 bases stayed unmatched. CDR1 and CDR2 (germline): SEHNR, FQNEAQ (reference sequence). This CDR3 spans 16 amino acids. CDR3 nucleotides: TGTGCCAGCAGCTTAGATACCGGGACAGGGTCCTACGAGCAGTACTTC. Translated: CASSLDTGTGSYEQYF.

The gene calls are TRBV11-2 and TRBJ1-3; D uncertain. V lost 6 bases, J lost 0 bases, and 15 bases lay in between. CDR1 and CDR2 (germline): SGHAT, FQNNGV. The CDR3 length is 16 residues. CDR3 sequence: CASRTAGIFSGNTIYF. The CDR3 nucleotides are TGTGCCAGCAGGACCGCCGGGATCTTCTCTGGAAACACCATATATTTT.

The CDR3 is CASSYNPSVEQYF. CDR3 DNA sequence: TGTGCCAGCAGCTACAACCCGAGCGTGGAGCAGTACTTC. The V and J genes are TRBV11-1 and TRBJ2-7; D is uncertain. The CDR3 extends over 13 amino acids. Germline lookup yields CDR1 SGHAT and CDR2 FQDESV (reference sequence). V lost 4 bases, J lost 7 bases, and 14 bases lay in between.

The chain recombines TRBV12-3 or TRBV12-4 with TRBJ1-6; 7 bases fit TRBD1. After removal of 6 bases from V and 6 bases from J, the junction contained 2 bases not matched to a gene. The CDR3 has 13 amino acids. The CDR3 loop reads CASRRDSNSPLHF. In nucleotides, the CDR3 is TGTGCCAGCAGAAGGGACAGTAATTCACCCCTCCACTTT.

This clone is a singleton in its sample. The chain carries TRBV3-1 (or the pseudogene TRBV3-2) and TRBJ1-1, with D tentatively TRBD1 (6 bases). Trimming removed 4 bases at V and 5 bases at J, with 20 bases between. Germline V gene sequence: CDR1 LGHDT, CDR2 YNNKEL (reference sequence). This CDR3 has 16 residues. Here the CDR3 DNA reads TGTGCCAGCAGCCGAACGGGACAAGACGTTGGTACTGAAGCTTTCTTT. Amino acid sequence: CASSRTGQDVGTEAFF.

This clone has just one count. The V gene is TRBV5-1, the J gene TRBJ2-5; 7 bases agree with TRBD2. The V gene's germline CDR1 is SGHRS and CDR2 YFSETQ. The CDR3 is 15 residues long. Trimming cost V 4 bases and J 1 base; bases outside gene matches: 7. The CDR3 DNA is TGCGCCAGCAGCCCAGGACCTAGCGGCCAAGAGACCCAGTACTTC. It yields the protein CASSPGPSGQETQYF.

This chain joins TRBV27 and TRBJ1-1, with TRBD1 identical over 10 bases. Germline trimming cut 6 bases from V and 8 bases from J; bases unmatched to any gene: 9. Germline-derived CDR1 and CDR2 are MNHEY and SMNVEV (reference sequence). The CDR3 totals 14 residues. The CDR3 reads CASRSGTGAPEAFF. CDR3 DNA: TGTGCCAGCAGATCCGGGACAGGGGCGCCCGAAGCTTTCTTT.

The CDR3 is CASSPLPRTSGNYEQYF. CDR3 bases: TGCGCCAGCAGCCCTCTACCCCGGACTAGCGGGAATTACGAGCAGTACTTC. V and J are TRBV5-1 and TRBJ2-7; TRBD2 matches at 12 bases. CDR1 SGHRS and CDR2 YFSETQ come from the germline V gene. V was clipped by 4 bases and J by 4 bases; unmatched bases: 12. This CDR3 is 17 amino acids long.

This clone has just one count. The chain employs TRBV5-1 and TRBJ1-2, with a weak D call TRBD1 (6 bases). The V and J ends lost 0 bases and 1 base respectively, with 13 bases between them. Germline CDR1 is SGHRS and CDR2 is YFSETQ. The CDR3 sequence is 16 residues long. CDR3 residues: CASSLAGQRNNYGYTF. The CDR3 region has the DNA TGCGCCAGCAGCTTGGCCGGACAGCGAAATAACTATGGCTACACCTTC.

The chain employs TRBV4-1 and TRBJ1-2; tentatively, D is TRBD1 (6 bases). V lost 0 bases and J 5 bases, leaving 22 bases between the germline ends. Germline V gives CDR1 MGHRA, CDR2 YSYEKL. CDR3 size: 18 residues. The CDR3 DNA reads as TGCGCCAGCAGCCAAGAGATAGGGGCCAGGGGAGGGAGTTATGGCTACACCTTC. Its protein product is CASSQEIGARGGSYGYTF.

The V call is TRBV6-5, the J call TRBJ2-1; no firm D call. The CDR3 is 11 residues long. V was clipped by 4 bases and J by 9 bases, with 7 bases between them. The V gene's germline CDR1 is MNHEY and CDR2 SVGAGI. CDR3 in amino acids: CASSSTGEQFF. For the CDR3, the DNA is TGTGCCAGCAGTTCTACCGGTGAGCAGTTCTTC.

The CDR3 region has the DNA TGTGCCAGCAGGTTCGGGACTAGCGGCTCCTACAATGAGCAGTTCTTC. The encoded protein is CASRFGTSGSYNEQFF. The chain is built from TRBV11-2 and TRBJ2-1; 11 bases line up with TRBD2. The CDR3 runs 16 residues. With 6 bases clipped from V and 0 bases from J, the junction kept 4 bases outside the gene matches. CDR1 is SGHAT and CDR2 is FQNNGV in the germline V gene.

The DNA of the CDR3 is TGTGCCAGCAGCCCGACCAGGTTTTACGCTCAGTACTTC. Its protein is CASSPTRFYAQYF. V usage is TRBV7-8 and J usage is TRBJ2-4, with D hard to call. The CDR3 loop spans 13 amino acids. The germline gives CDR1 SGHVS, CDR2 FQNEAQ. Trimming stripped 5 bases from V and 12 bases from J, with 17 bases between.

This clone was detected once. This rearrangement joins TRBV18 to TRBJ1-1, with unresolved D. Germline lookup yields CDR1 KGHSH and CDR2 LQKENI. This CDR3 has 14 amino acids. Trimming shortened V by 4 bases and J by 1 base, and 10 bases separated the two germline ends. The CDR3 coding sequence is TGTGCCAGCTCACGTTCAATTAGGAACACTGAAGCTTTCTTT. Translating gives CASSRSIRNTEAFF.

The chain combines TRBV7-9 with TRBJ2-7; D is unresolved. Deletions cut 3 bases from V and 3 bases from J, with 3 bases between. This CDR3 contains 11 residues. CDR1 is SEHNR and CDR2 is FQNEAQ in the germline V gene (reference sequence). CDR3 nucleotides: TGTGCCAGCAGCTTCAACTACGAGCAGTACTTC. It encodes CASSFNYEQYF.

Here the CDR3 DNA reads TGTGCCAGCAGCCTCGGTGGGGTGCGGGGACGGGCCAAAAACATTCAGTACTTC. Translated, it gives CASSLGGVRGRAKNIQYF. The chain combines TRBV7-6 with TRBJ2-4; D may be TRBD2 (6 bases). The CDR3 length is 18 residues. The germline CDR1 and CDR2 sequences are SGHVS and FNYEAQ. Between the trimmed V and J ends, which lost 5 bases and 1 base, there was a span of 21 bases.

V gene TRBV12-3 or TRBV12-4 combines with J gene TRBJ1-2, with D possibly being TRBD1 (6 bases). CDR3 length: 11 amino acids. V dropped 3 bases and J dropped 8 bases, with 7 bases sitting between them. The CDR3 sequence is CASSFGQGYTF. The CDR3 region has the DNA TGTGCCAGCAGTTTTGGACAGGGCTACACCTTC.

The V gene is TRBV27, the J gene TRBJ2-7; 12 nucleotides agree with TRBD1. There are 16 residues in the CDR3. CDR1 is MNHEY, CDR2 SMNVEV, per germline (reference sequence). V shed 5 bases and J 6 bases; nucleotides not matched to a gene: 11. CDR3 protein: CASSHAPGQGAIEQYF. DNA of the CDR3: TGTGCCAGCAGTCATGCTCCGGGACAGGGGGCGATCGAGCAGTACTTC.

Note on this clone: One end of the junction does not line up with germline, which may come from a read error. The chain is built from TRBV7-7 and TRBJ2-5; D is possibly TRBD1 (6 bases). The CDR3 extends over 13 amino acids. Germline V gene lookup returns CDR1 SSHAT and CDR2 FNYEAQ (reference sequence). CDR3 nucleotide sequence: TGTGCTAGCAGCCGGACAGAACTGGAGACCCAGTACTTC. It is translated as CASSRTELETQYF.

The chain recombines TRBV19 with TRBJ1-2; 7 positions agree with TRBD1. The ends lost 4 bases at V and 3 bases at J; junction bases unmatched: 5. This CDR3 comprises 14 residues. Per the germline V gene, CDR1 is LNHDA and CDR2 is SQIVND (reference sequence). The CDR3 DNA reads as TGTGCCAGTAGTACCGGGGACAGATACTATGGCTACACCTTC. Translating it yields CASSTGDRYYGYTF.

The chain links TRBV19 to TRBJ1-1; no clear D. CDR3 length equals 14 residues. Trimming took 8 bases from V and 1 from J, leaving 14 bases between them. From germline, CDR1 is LNHDA and CDR2 SQIVND (reference sequence). For the CDR3, the DNA is TGTGCCAGTCTTTCTTTCCAGGCGAACACTGAAGCTTTCTTT. Translating it yields CASLSFQANTEAFF.

The chain joins TRBV5-8 to TRBJ2-7; possible D gene TRBD1, 6 bases. This CDR3 has 15 amino acids. CDR1 SGHTS and CDR2 YDEGEE come from the germline V gene. Trimming pared 6 bases from V and 3 bases from J, leaving 19 bases between. The CDR3 sequence is CASNLQGPGGYEQYF. The DNA of the CDR3 is TGTGCCAGCAACCTACAGGGCCCTGGGGGCTACGAGCAGTACTTC.

V is TRBV6-5 and J is TRBJ1-3, with D unclear. Germline-derived CDR1 and CDR2 are MNHEY and SVGAGI. The CDR3 contains 12 residues. The V end lost 8 bases, the J end lost 0 bases, and 5 bases lay between the germline ends. The CDR3, as DNA: TGTGCCAGCTGGGCCTCTGGAAACACCATATATTTT. Protein sequence: CASWASGNTIYF.

The count of this clone is one. V usage is TRBV14 and J usage is TRBJ2-2; no clear D gene. There are 13 residues in the CDR3. Trimming shortened V by 7 bases and J by 2 bases, and 8 bases separated the two germline ends. Germline assignment: CDR1 SGHDN and CDR2 FVKESK. The CDR3 is CASNIKNTGELFF. The DNA of the CDR3 is TGTGCCAGCAACATTAAAAACACCGGGGAGCTGTTTTTT. Complete variable domain (other parts from reference TRBV14 and TRBJ2-2): EAGVTQFPSHSVIEKGQTVTLRCDPISGHDNLYWYRRVMGKEIKFLLHFVKESKQDESGMPNNRFLAERTGGTYSTLKVQPAELEDSGVYFCASNIKNTGELFFGEGSRLTVL.

V gene TRBV10-1 combines with J gene TRBJ2-1; D is unclear. Per the germline V gene, CDR1 is WNHNN and CDR2 is SYGVQD (reference sequence). V was trimmed by 3 bases and J by 4 bases, leaving 4 bases between them. The CDR3 loop spans 12 amino acids. CDR3 protein: CASSEAYNEQFF. In DNA, the CDR3 is TGCGCCAGCAGTGAAGCGTACAATGAGCAGTTCTTC.

This clone was observed once. V gene TRBV2 combines with J gene TRBJ2-1; 16 bases align to TRBD2. Germline trimming cut 6 bases from V and 9 bases from J; bases unmatched to any gene: 5. CDR1 is SNHLY, CDR2 FYNNEI, per germline. This CDR3 has 15 amino acids. The CDR3 nucleotides read TGTGCCAGCAGCCCGGGACTAGCGGGAGGGGGTGAGCAGTTCTTC. It yields the protein CASSPGLAGGGEQFF.

V is TRBV2 and J is TRBJ2-3; no definite D call. V was trimmed by 7 bases and J by 1 base, leaving 6 bases between them. Germline V CDR1 and CDR2: SNHLY, FYNNEI. The length of the CDR3 is 12 residues. The CDR3 loop reads CASTLGTDTQYF. CDR3 coding DNA: TGTGCCAGCACATTAGGCACAGATACGCAGTATTTT.

The rearrangement uses TRBV19 and TRBJ1-5, with 7 bases aligning to TRBD1. The V segment lost 3 bases and the J segment 6 bases; nucleotides outside the gene matches: 14. The CDR3 consists of 17 residues. Germline V gene lookup returns CDR1 LNHDA and CDR2 SQIVND (reference sequence). This chain's CDR3 is CASSMTRDRASGQPQHF. In nucleotides, the CDR3 is TGTGCCAGTAGTATGACAAGAGACAGGGCTTCGGGTCAGCCCCAGCATTTT.

This chain links TRBV7-2 with TRBJ2-5, with 9 bases matching TRBD2. Germline trimming cut 2 bases from V and 2 bases from J; bases unmatched to any gene: 3. CDR1 SGHTA and CDR2 FQGNSA come from the germline V gene. The length of the CDR3 is 15 residues. CDR3 in DNA: TGTGCCAGCAGCTTAAGACTAGCGGAACAAGAGACCCAGTACTTC. This codes for CASSLRLAEQETQYF.